This T cell receptor beta chain stems from a study of blood T cell repertoires in COVID-19. Study in general: There were acute and convalescent COVID-19 samples, and they came from the United States, Italy and Spain.

Sequenced by immunoSEQ multiplex PCR; TCRdb stores in-frame clones only, minus some. The data hold more than 300,000 clones, with around 86% observed a single time. Membership in each cohort depended on participant-reported clinical history. The ends lost 3 bases at V and 4 bases at J; junction bases unmatched: 17. Looked up from germline, CDR1 is GTSNPN and CDR2 is SVGIG (reference sequence). The CDR3 contains 18 residues. The clonotype was recovered from a woman aged 18-29 years who had recovered from COVID-19. The rearrangement uses TRBV30 and TRBJ2-1; 8 bases are shared with TRBD1. The sequenced sample was PBMCs or T cells enriched from blood (not recorded which). CDR3: CAWSPRPPGTGGYNEQFF. In DNA form, the CDR3 reads TGTGCCTGGAGCCCTCGACCGCCGGGGACAGGAGGGTACAATGAGCAGTTCTTC.